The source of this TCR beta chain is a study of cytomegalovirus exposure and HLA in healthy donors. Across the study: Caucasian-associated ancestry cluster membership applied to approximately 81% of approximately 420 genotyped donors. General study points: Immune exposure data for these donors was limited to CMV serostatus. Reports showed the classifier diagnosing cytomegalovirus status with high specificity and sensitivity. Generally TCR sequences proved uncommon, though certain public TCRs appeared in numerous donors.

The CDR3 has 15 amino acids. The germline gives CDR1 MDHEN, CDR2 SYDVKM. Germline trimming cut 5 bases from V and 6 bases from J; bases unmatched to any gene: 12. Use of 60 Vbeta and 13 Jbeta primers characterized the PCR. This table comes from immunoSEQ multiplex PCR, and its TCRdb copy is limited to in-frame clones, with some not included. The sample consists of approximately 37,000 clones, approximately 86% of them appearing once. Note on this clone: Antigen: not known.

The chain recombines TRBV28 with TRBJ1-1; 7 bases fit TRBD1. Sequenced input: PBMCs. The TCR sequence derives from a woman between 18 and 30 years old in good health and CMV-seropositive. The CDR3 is CASSPQDRFRAEAFF. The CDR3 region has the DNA TGTGCCAGCAGTCCCCAGGACAGGTTTCGGGCTGAAGCTTTCTTT. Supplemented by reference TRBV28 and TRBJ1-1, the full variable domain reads DVKVTQSSRYLVKRTGEKVFLECVQDMDHENMFWYRQDPGLGLRLIYFSYDVKMKEKGDIPEGYSVSREKKERFSLILESASTNQTSMYLCASSPQDRFRAEAFFGQGTRLTVV.